This T cell receptor beta chain stems from a study of cytomegalovirus exposure and HLA in healthy donors. PCR used 60 Vbeta primers and 13 Jbeta primers. Profiling relied on immunoSEQ multiplex PCR, and the TCRdb table lists in-frame clones only, not all of them. The repertoire holds approximately 100,000 clones, 86% seen once, with roughly 8.3% in the top ten. Regarding this clone: Its antigen is undetermined.

Whole-study results and caveats: TCR beta sequences reportedly predicted most subjects' HLA-A and HLA-B alleles accurately. TCR sequences were mostly rare, though some public TCRs occurred in many donors. Several V segments, TRBV6-2 and TRBV6-3 among them, could not be told apart and were dropped. Under in vitro conditions, three CMV-associated chains were confirmed as specific for CMV antigens.

V lost 0 bases and J lost 1, with 8 bases in between. Looked up from germline, CDR1 is MGHDK and CDR2 is SYGVNS. This CDR3 region has 15 residues. This chain joins TRBV25-1 and TRBJ2-3; a possible D gene is TRBD2 (6 bases). The sample taken for sequencing was PBMCs. The receptor comes from a man between 25 and 39 years old in good health and CMV-seropositive. CDR3 DNA: TGTGCCAGCAGTGAATATCAGCGGGGCACAGATACGCAGTATTTT. This codes for CASSEYQRGTDTQYF.